This TCR beta chain was sequenced in a study of blood T cell repertoires in COVID-19. Study-wide background: Material from acute and convalescent COVID-19 was sourced from the United States, Italy and Spain. The cDNA or gDNA used as material had been derived from T cells, B-cell-depleted T cells, or PBMCs.

As originally analysed: The authors estimated nucleated cell counts from reference gene primer amplification. Clones were sequenced by immunoSEQ multiplex PCR, and TCRdb holds only the in-frame ones, with some missing. V and J calls and clone size are given by that table; D and trimming were obtained from the DNA. The data show around 130,000 clones, about 80% seen once. The germline V and J ends were trimmed by 0 bases and 3 bases, with 3 bases remaining between them. The CDR3 is 13 residues long. Germline CDR1 and CDR2: MGHDK and SYGVNS. The sequence came from a man in his 60s with active or convalescent COVID-19. The rearrangement uses TRBV25-1 and TRBJ2-1; D unresolved. The sequencing input was peripheral blood. This CDR3 reads CASSEYRYNEQFF. CDR3 coding DNA: TGTGCCAGCAGTGAATATCGCTACAATGAGCAGTTCTTC.